These 9 T cell receptor beta chains were sequenced from one sample in a study of cytomegalovirus exposure and HLA in healthy donors. A multiplex PCR was run with 60 Vbeta primers and 13 Jbeta primers. TCRdb's table, derived via immunoSEQ multiplex PCR, lists solely in-frame clones and lacks some. The sample has 130,000 to 150,000 clones, and its top ten clones hold approximately 2.4%. The sample comprised PBMCs. These receptors came from a middle-aged man in good health and CMV-seronegative.

The rearrangement uses TRBV4-3 and TRBJ1-6; D is unresolved. Deletions cut 4 bases from V and 9 bases from J, with 19 bases between. This CDR3 is built from 16 residues. The germline V gene has CDR1 LGHNA and CDR2 YSLEER. Here the CDR3 reads CASSPTGVRSGSPLHF. CDR3 DNA sequence: TGCGCCAGCAGCCCGACCGGGGTAAGATCGGGTTCACCCCTCCACTTT.

The chain has TRBV4-2 and TRBJ2-3, with TRBD2 as a possible D gene (5 bases). This CDR3 region has 16 residues. CDR1 LGHNA and CDR2 YNFKEQ come from the germline V gene. V dropped 0 bases and J dropped 2 bases, with 12 bases sitting between them. The CDR3 is CASSQERGGPTDTQYF. CDR3 nucleotide sequence: TGTGCCAGCAGCCAAGAACGTGGCGGGCCCACAGATACGCAGTATTTT.

On this clone: Other DNA sequences in this specimen translate into the identical CDR3. The rearrangement joins TRBV4-3 to TRBJ2-3, with 12 bases fitting TRBD2. The CDR3 is 16 residues long. CDR1 and CDR2 (germline): LGHNA, YSLEER. V dropped 1 base and J dropped 6; count of bases not matched to a gene: 5. CDR3 sequence (DNA): TGCGCCAGCAGCCAAGGGACTAGCGGGAACACCGATACGCAGTATTTT. Encoded protein: CASSQGTSGNTDTQYF.

This rearrangement joins TRBV19 to TRBJ1-6; no clear D gene. The CDR3 contains 13 residues. CDR1 LNHDA and CDR2 SQIVND come from the germline V gene (reference sequence). V gave up 7 bases and J gave up 9 bases, with 13 bases separating them. CDR3 DNA sequence: TGTGCCAGTAAGCGGATGGATTCTTCACCCCTCCACTTT. Residues: CASKRMDSSPLHF.

This CDR3 is CASSVTPAGGTDTQYF. As DNA, the CDR3 is TGTGCCAGCAGCGTAACCCCGGCGGGGGGCACAGATACGCAGTATTTT. The gene calls are TRBV9 and TRBJ2-3; TRBD2 matches at 7 bases. V dropped 1 base and J dropped 1; count of bases not matched to a gene: 6. There are 16 residues in the CDR3. Germline V gene sequence: CDR1 SGDLS, CDR2 YYNGEE.

V gene TRBV19 combines with J gene TRBJ2-1; D ambiguous. The germline CDR1 and CDR2 sequences are LNHDA and SQIVND (reference sequence). Between the trimmed V and J ends, which lost 6 bases and 3 bases, there was a span of 6 bases. This CDR3 contains 12 residues. CDR3 loop: CASSTVYNEQFF. CDR3 sequence (DNA): TGTGCCAGTAGCACTGTCTACAATGAGCAGTTCTTC.

V usage is TRBV5-6 and J usage is TRBJ2-7; possibly TRBD2 for D (6 bases). There are 12 residues in the CDR3. Looked up from germline, CDR1 is SGHDT and CDR2 is YYEEEE. Deletions cut 5 bases from V and 6 bases from J, with 12 bases between. CDR3 protein: CASSEEGVEQYF. CDR3 DNA: TGTGCCAGCAGTGAGGAGGGCGTCGAGCAGTACTTC.

As to this clone: This specimen includes other DNA sequences encoding the same CDR3. V gene TRBV7-9 combines with J gene TRBJ1-1, with D uncertain. The CDR3 totals 13 residues. Per the germline V gene, CDR1 is SEHNR and CDR2 is FQNEAQ (reference sequence). The V gene lost 4 bases and the J gene lost 1 base, with 7 bases spanning the gap. The CDR3 sequence: CASSSAGNTEAFF. CDR3 nucleotide sequence: TGTGCCAGCAGCTCCGCCGGGAACACTGAAGCTTTCTTT.

The V call is TRBV27, the J call TRBJ1-2; possible D gene TRBD1, 6 bases. Germline V CDR1 and CDR2: MNHEY, SMNVEV (reference sequence). V shed 6 bases and J shed 0 bases, with 11 bases lying between them. This CDR3 comprises 14 residues. The CDR3 bases are TGTGCCAGCAGAATCGGACAGTCTAACTATGGCTACACCTTC. Translation gives CASRIGQSNYGYTF.